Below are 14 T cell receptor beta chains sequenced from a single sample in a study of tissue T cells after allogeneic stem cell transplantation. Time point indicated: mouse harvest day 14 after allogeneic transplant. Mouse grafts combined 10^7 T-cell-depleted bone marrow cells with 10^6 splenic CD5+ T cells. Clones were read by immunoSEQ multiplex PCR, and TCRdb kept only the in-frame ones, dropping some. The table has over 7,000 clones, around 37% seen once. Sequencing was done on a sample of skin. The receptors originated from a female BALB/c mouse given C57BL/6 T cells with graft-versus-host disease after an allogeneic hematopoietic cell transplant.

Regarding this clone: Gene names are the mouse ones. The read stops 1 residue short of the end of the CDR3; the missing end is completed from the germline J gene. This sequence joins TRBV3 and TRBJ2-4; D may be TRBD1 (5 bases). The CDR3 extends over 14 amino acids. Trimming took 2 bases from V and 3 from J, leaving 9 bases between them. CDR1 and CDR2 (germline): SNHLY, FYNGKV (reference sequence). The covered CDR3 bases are TGTGCCAGCAGCTTACAGGGCGGGCAAAACACCTTGTAC. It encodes CASSLQGGQNTLY. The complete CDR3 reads CASSLQGGQNTLYF.

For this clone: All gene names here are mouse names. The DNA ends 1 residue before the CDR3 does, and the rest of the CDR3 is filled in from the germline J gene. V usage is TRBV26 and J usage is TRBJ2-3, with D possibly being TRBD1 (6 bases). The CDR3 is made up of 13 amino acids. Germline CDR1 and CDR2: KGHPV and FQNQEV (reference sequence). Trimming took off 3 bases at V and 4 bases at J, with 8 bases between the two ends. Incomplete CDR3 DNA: TGTGCCAGCAGTCTTCGGGACACAGAAACGCTGTAT. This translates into CASSLRDTETLY. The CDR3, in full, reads CASSLRDTETLYF.

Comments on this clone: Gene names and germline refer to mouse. The CDR3 region is CTCSAKGAGLGGYEQYF. The CDR3 bases that were read are TGCACCTGCAGTGCAAAGGGGGCGGGACTGGGGGGTTATGAACAGTAC. The chain joins TRBV1 to TRBJ2-7; 12 positions agree with TRBD2. The CDR3 end falls 1 residue outside the read, so it is completed with the germline J gene. Germline trimming cut 2 bases from V and 4 bases from J; bases unmatched to any gene: 9. The V gene's germline CDR1 is NSQYPW and CDR2 LRSPGD (reference sequence). CDR3 length: 17 residues.

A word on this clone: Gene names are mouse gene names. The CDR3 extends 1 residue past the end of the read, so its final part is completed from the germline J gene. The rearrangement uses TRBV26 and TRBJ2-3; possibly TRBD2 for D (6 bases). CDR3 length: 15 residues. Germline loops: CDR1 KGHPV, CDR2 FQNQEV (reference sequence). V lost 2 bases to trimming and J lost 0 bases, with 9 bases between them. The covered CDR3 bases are TGTGCCAGCAGTCTGCGGGGGACTAGTGCAGAAACGCTGTAT. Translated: CASSLRGTSAETLY. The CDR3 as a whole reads CASSLRGTSAETLYF.

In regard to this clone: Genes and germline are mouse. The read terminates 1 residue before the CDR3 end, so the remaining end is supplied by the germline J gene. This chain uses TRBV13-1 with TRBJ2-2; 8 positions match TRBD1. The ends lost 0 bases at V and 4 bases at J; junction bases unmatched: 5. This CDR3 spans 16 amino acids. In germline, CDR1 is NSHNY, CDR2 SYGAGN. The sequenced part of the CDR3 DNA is TGTGCCAGCAGTGATGACAGGGGGTTAGGCACCGGGCAGCTCTAC. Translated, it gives CASSDDRGLGTGQLY. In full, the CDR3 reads CASSDDRGLGTGQLYF.

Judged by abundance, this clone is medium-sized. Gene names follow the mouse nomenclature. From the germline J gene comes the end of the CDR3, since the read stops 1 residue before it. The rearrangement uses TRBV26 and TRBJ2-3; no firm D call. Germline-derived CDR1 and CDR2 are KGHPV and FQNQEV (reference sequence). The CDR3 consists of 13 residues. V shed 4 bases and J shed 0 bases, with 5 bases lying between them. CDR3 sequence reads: CASSPPSAETLYF. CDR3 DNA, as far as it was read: TGTGCCAGCAGTCCACCTAGTGCAGAAACGCTGTAT.

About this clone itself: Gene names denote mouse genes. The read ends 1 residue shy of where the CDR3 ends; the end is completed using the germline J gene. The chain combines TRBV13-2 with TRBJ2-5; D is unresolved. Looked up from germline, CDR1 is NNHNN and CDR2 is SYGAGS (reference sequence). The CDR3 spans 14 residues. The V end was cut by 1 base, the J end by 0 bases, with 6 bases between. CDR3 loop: CASGDIVNQDTQYF. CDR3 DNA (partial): TGTGCCAGCGGTGATATAGTAAACCAAGACACCCAGTAC.

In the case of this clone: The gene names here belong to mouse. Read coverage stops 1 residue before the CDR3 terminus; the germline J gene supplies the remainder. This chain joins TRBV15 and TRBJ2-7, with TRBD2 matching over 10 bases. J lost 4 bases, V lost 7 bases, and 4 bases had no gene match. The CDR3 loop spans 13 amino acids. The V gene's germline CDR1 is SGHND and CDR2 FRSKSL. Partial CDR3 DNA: TGTGCCAGCACTCTGGGGGGGCGTTATGAACAGTAC. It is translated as CASTLGGRYEQY. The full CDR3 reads CASTLGGRYEQYF.

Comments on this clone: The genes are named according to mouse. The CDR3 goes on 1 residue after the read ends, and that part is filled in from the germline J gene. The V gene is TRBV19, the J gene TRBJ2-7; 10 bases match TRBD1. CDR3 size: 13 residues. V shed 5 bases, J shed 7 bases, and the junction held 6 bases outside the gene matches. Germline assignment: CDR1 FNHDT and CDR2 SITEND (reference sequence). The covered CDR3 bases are TGTGCCAGCAGGCCCGACAGGGGGCGCGAACAGTAC. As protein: CASRPDRGREQY. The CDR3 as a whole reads CASRPDRGREQYF.

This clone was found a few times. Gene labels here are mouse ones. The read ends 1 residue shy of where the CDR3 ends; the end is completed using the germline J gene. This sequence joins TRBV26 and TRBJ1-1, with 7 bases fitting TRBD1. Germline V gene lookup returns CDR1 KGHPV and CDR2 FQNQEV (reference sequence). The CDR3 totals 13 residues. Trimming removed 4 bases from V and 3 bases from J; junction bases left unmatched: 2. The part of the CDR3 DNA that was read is TGTGCCAGCAGTCGGACAGGTTACACAGAAGTCTTC. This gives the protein CASSRTGYTEVF. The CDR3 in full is CASSRTGYTEVFF.

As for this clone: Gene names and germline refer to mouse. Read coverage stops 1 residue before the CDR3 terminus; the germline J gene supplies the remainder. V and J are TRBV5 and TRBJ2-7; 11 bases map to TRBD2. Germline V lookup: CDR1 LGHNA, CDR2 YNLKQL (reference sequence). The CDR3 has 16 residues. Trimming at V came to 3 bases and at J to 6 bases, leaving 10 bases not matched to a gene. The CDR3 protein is CASSHLTGGAQVEQYF. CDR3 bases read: TGTGCCAGCAGCCATCTTACTGGGGGGGCGCAGGTTGAACAGTAC.

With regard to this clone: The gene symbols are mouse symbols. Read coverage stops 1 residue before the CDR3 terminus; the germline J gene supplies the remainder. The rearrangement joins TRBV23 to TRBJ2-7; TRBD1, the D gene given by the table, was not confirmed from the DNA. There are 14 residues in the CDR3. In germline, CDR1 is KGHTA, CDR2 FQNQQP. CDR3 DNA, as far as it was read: TGCTCCAGCAGTCAATCGGGGGACAGGGATGAACAGTAC. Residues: CSSSQSGDRDEQY. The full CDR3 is CSSSQSGDRDEQYF. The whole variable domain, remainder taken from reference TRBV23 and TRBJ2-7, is DAAVTQKPRYLIKMKGQEAEMKCIPEKGHTAVFWYQQKQSKELKFLIYFQNQQPLDQIDMVKERFSAVCPSSSLCSLGIRTCEAEDSALYLCSSSQSGDRDEQYFGPGTRLTVL.

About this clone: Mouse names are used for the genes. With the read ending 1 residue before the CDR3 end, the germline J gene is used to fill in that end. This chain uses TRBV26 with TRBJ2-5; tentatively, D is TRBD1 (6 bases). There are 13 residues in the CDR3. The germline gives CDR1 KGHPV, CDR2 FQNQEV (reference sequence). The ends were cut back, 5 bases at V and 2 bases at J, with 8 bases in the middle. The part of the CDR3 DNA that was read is TGTGCCAGCAGTGGACAGATCCAAGACACCCAGTAC. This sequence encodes CASSGQIQDTQY. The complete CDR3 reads CASSGQIQDTQYF.

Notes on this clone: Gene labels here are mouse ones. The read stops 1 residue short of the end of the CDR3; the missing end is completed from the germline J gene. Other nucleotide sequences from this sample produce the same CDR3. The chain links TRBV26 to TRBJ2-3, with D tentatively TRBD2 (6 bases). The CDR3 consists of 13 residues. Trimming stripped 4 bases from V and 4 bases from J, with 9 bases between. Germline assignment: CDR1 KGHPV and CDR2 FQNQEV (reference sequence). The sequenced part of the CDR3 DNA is TGTGCCAGCAGTCCTACTGGGTCAGAAACGCTGTAT. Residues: CASSPTGSETLY. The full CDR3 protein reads CASSPTGSETLYF.